This T cell receptor beta chain was retrieved from a study of cytomegalovirus exposure and HLA in healthy donors. Study-level findings and limits: TCR clusters originating in the first cohort tended to co-occur in the 120 validation repertoires, according to a later analysis. The listing of 150 to 200 TCR beta chains classed them as cytomegalovirus-associated.

Generated by immunoSEQ multiplex PCR, the TCRdb table keeps only in-frame clones and is missing some. The table lists some 200,000 clones, 80% to 85% of them singletons. The germline V gene has CDR1 SGHVS and CDR2 FNYEAQ. With 1 base removed from V and 1 base from J, the gap between germline ends came to 10 bases. The CDR3 runs 15 residues. A remark on this clone: Its antigen is still unknown.

This chain joins TRBV7-6 and TRBJ1-1; D is unclear. Material for sequencing was PBMCs. This clonotype originated in a woman aged 18 to 35 in good health and CMV-seropositive. The CDR3 bases are TGTGCCAGCAGCTTAGATAGGACTGGGAACACTGAAGCTTTCTTT. Translated: CASSLDRTGNTEAFF.